The 26 T cell receptor beta chains in this list originate from one sample, sequenced in a study of CD8 T cells in ankylosing spondylitis. TCRdb reanalysed the 5' RACE reads using MiXCR and keeps one entry per CDR3 protein. The sample consists of approximately 190,000 distinct CDR3 sequences, under 15% of them appearing once. Source material: blood, either unsorted or a sorted T cell fraction (not recorded which). All receptors come from a female donor with ankylosing spondylitis or in good health (not recorded which).

This clonotype was seen at least ten times. The chain joins TRBV7-8 to TRBJ2-1; the D gene is possibly TRBD2 (7 bases). The CDR3 length is 15 residues. V was pared by 1 base and J by 7 bases, with 14 bases between. CDR1 and CDR2 (germline): SGHVS, FQNEAQ. The CDR3 is CASSLVGGDPNEQFF. CDR3 nucleotide sequence: TGTGCCAGCAGCTTAGTAGGGGGGGATCCAAATGAGCAGTTCTTC.

Concerning this clonotype: A single base separates this from a much larger clone, so it may be a read error. This chain uses TRBV11-2 with TRBJ1-2; D remains unclear. This CDR3 is built from 13 residues. Germline V CDR1 and CDR2: SGHAT, FQNNGV. The CDR3 coding sequence is TGTGCCGGCAGCTTACTTCTAAACTATGGCTACACCTTC. It specifies CAGSLLLNYGYTF. Looking up the rest from reference TRBV11-2 and TRBJ1-2 gives the full variable domain: EAGVAQSPRYKIIEKRQSVAFWCNPISGHATLYWYQQILGQGPKLLIQFQNNGVVDDSQLPKDRFSAERLKGVDSTLKIQPAKLEDSAVYLCAGSLLLNYGYTFGSGTRLTVV.

There are many counts of this clonotype. The rearrangement joins TRBV3-1 to TRBJ1-1, with D unresolved. Between the trimmed V and J ends, which lost 0 bases and 3 bases, there was a span of 11 bases. CDR3 length: 15 residues. The V gene's germline CDR1 is LGHDT and CDR2 YNNKEL (reference sequence). CDR3 nucleotides: TGTGCCAGCAGCCAAGATCTCCTCGGATACACTGAAGCTTTCTTT. This gives the protein CASSQDLLGYTEAFF.

This clonotype was seen repeatedly, ten times or more. This sequence joins TRBV20-1 and TRBJ2-7; the D is unclear. The CDR3 is 12 residues long. Germline lookup yields CDR1 DFQATT and CDR2 SNEGSKA (reference sequence). Trimming took 1 base from V and 4 from J, leaving 8 bases between them. In DNA, the CDR3 is TGCAGTGCTAGAGCCGACGGATACGAGCAGTACTTC. It is translated as CSARADGYEQYF.

The chain joins TRBV9 to TRBJ1-3; D uncertain. The CDR3 is made up of 14 amino acids. Germline CDR1 reads SGDLS; CDR2 reads YYNGEE. With 3 bases removed from V and 3 bases from J, the gap between germline ends came to 10 bases. DNA of the CDR3: TGTGCCAGCAGCGCCGCAACCAGTGGAAACACCATATATTTT. Its translation is CASSAATSGNTIYF.

V and J are TRBV5-1 and TRBJ2-1, with a possible D match to TRBD1 (6 bases). Germline V gene lookup returns CDR1 SGHRS and CDR2 YFSETQ. The CDR3 totals 16 residues. The germline V and J ends were trimmed by 0 bases and 8 bases, with 18 bases remaining between them. The CDR3 spells CASSLENRAVVDEQFF. The CDR3 nucleotides are TGCGCCAGCAGCTTGGAAAACAGGGCGGTGGTCGATGAGCAGTTCTTC.

V is TRBV6-5 and J is TRBJ2-1; no clear D gene. Trimming took 2 bases from V and 6 from J, leaving 11 bases between them. Germline V lookup: CDR1 MNHEY, CDR2 SVGAGI. The CDR3 consists of 14 residues. The CDR3 DNA sequence: TGTGCCAGCAGTTACGGTCTATCGGGCAATGAGCAGTTCTTC. It translates to CASSYGLSGNEQFF.

This clonotype was found many times. The chain couples TRBV20-1 to TRBJ1-2, with D hard to call. CDR3 length: 14 residues. With 5 bases removed from V and 6 bases from J, the gap between germline ends came to 19 bases. Germline V gene data show CDR1 as DFQATT and CDR2 as SNEGSKA (reference sequence). The CDR3 region is CSARGPGSKDGYTF. The DNA for the CDR3 is TGCAGTGCTCGCGGTCCCGGCAGTAAGGATGGCTACACCTTC.

Turning to this clonotype: One end of the junction fails to match germline, which may point to a read error. In DNA, the CDR3 is TGTGCCAGCAGCCTAGATCTCTACGGGCAGTACTTC. It codes for CASSLDLYGQYF. The chain has TRBV7-9 and TRBJ2-7; D remains ambiguous. Germline assignment: CDR1 SEHNR and CDR2 FQNEAQ (reference sequence). This CDR3 is 12 amino acids long.

This clonotype was counted many times. J is TRBJ2-7 and V is TRBV4-3; D remains unclear. CDR3 size: 15 residues. V lost 1 base and J 2 bases, leaving 12 bases between the germline ends. Germline-derived CDR1 and CDR2 are LGHNA and YSLEER. This CDR3 reads CASSQGYQATYEQYF. The DNA for the CDR3 is TGCGCCAGCAGCCAAGGTTACCAGGCTACCTACGAGCAGTACTTC.

This clonotype was seen at least ten times. The gene calls are TRBV24-1 and TRBJ1-1; maybe TRBD1 (5 bases). CDR1 is KGHDR and CDR2 is SFDVKD in the germline V gene. CDR3 length: 12 amino acids. With 7 bases removed from V and 6 bases from J, the gap between germline ends came to 11 bases. The CDR3 sequence is CATSSGTAEAFF. Written as DNA, the CDR3 is TGTGCCACCAGCTCAGGGACGGCTGAAGCTTTCTTT.

This rearrangement joins TRBV27 to TRBJ2-1; D possibly corresponds to TRBD1 (6 bases). This CDR3 is built from 15 residues. Germline V lookup: CDR1 MNHEY, CDR2 SMNVEV (reference sequence). The V end lost 6 bases, the J end lost 8 bases, and 20 bases lay between the germline ends. As DNA, the CDR3 is TGTGCCAGCAGCCGGAAACAGGGTTTTGTGGATGAGCAGTTCTTC. Protein product: CASSRKQGFVDEQFF.

There are many counts of this clonotype. This chain connects TRBV6-2 or TRBV6-3 to TRBJ2-1, with TRBD2 matching 7 bases. The V segment lost 5 bases and the J segment 6 bases; nucleotides outside the gene matches: 4. Germline V gene sequence: CDR1 MNHEY, CDR2 SVGEGT. The CDR3 covers 13 residues. The CDR3: CASSDGRPNEQFF. The CDR3 nucleotides are TGTGCCAGCAGTGACGGGAGGCCCAATGAGCAGTTCTTC.

The sample holds many counts of this clonotype. The rearrangement joins TRBV20-1 to TRBJ2-7, with TRBD1 as a possible D gene (5 bases). V lost 3 bases and J lost 2, with 8 bases in between. Germline-derived CDR1 and CDR2 are DFQATT and SNEGSKA (reference sequence). The CDR3 sequence is 12 residues long. CDR3 DNA: TGCAGTGCTAGGCAGGGAACCTACGAGCAGTACTTC. Protein sequence: CSARQGTYEQYF.

This clonotype has ten or more counts. V and J are TRBV10-3 and TRBJ2-2, with D unresolved. CDR1 and CDR2 from the germline V gene are ENHRY and SYGVKD. V was clipped by 10 bases and J by 5 bases, with 17 bases between them. CDR3 length: 14 amino acids. CDR3 sequence reads: CATVREHLTGELFF. The CDR3, as DNA: TGTGCCACCGTCCGAGAACATTTAACCGGGGAGCTGTTTTTT.

This clonotype was recorded at least ten times. As DNA, the CDR3 is TGCGCCAGCAGCCCAGATGTTGGTTCCCGTTCTCAAGAGACCCAGTACTTC. This gives the protein CASSPDVGSRSQETQYF. The gene calls are TRBV5-1 and TRBJ2-5; D call uncertain. Germline V gene data show CDR1 as SGHRS and CDR2 as YFSETQ. V was pared by 4 bases and J by 2 bases, with 21 bases between. The CDR3 loop spans 17 amino acids. The full variable domain, its missing parts supplied by reference TRBV5-1 and TRBJ2-5, is KAGVTQTPRYLIKTRGQQVTLSCSPISGHRSVSWYQQTPGQGLQFLFEYFSETQRNKGNFPGRFSGRQFSNSRSEMNVSTLELGDSALYLCASSPDVGSRSQETQYFGPGTRLLVL.

Only a few counts were recorded for this clonotype. The chain joins TRBV4-3 to TRBJ2-7, with 10 bases fitting TRBD2. V lost 3 bases, J lost 5 bases, and 7 bases stayed unmatched. CDR3 length: 15 residues. The V gene's germline CDR1 is LGHNA and CDR2 YSLEER. The CDR3 coding sequence is TGCGCCAGCAGCCAGGGAAGGCTAGCGGGAGACGAGCAGTACTTC. Its translation: CASSQGRLAGDEQYF.

The V and J genes are TRBV5-1 and TRBJ2-1, with 8 bases fitting TRBD1. Germline V gene sequence: CDR1 SGHRS, CDR2 YFSETQ. Trimming at V came to 1 base and at J to 0 bases, leaving 3 bases not matched to a gene. CDR3 length: 16 amino acids. CDR3 region: CASSLQGASSYNEQFF. CDR3 DNA: TGCGCCAGCAGCTTGCAGGGGGCAAGCTCCTACAATGAGCAGTTCTTC.

This clonotype was counted ten times or more. The rearrangement links TRBV12-3 or TRBV12-4 to TRBJ2-7; 8 bases fit TRBD2. CDR3 length: 11 amino acids. The J segment lost 8 bases and the V segment lost 6 bases, leaving 3 bases of the junction unmatched. The CDR3 DNA reads as TGTGCCAGCAGAAAGCGGGAGAAGCAGTACTTC. This codes for CASRKREKQYF.

The table lists this clonotype with a few counts. The V gene is TRBV5-6, the J gene TRBJ2-5; D remains unclear. Germline V gene sequence: CDR1 SGHDT, CDR2 YYEEEE. V was trimmed by 2 bases and J by 5 bases, leaving 10 bases between them. The CDR3 is 13 residues long. The CDR3 region has the DNA TGTGCCAGCAGCTTTTTTCAAGGGGAGACCCAGTACTTC. Residues: CASSFFQGETQYF.

This clonotype was observed a handful of times. This sequence joins TRBV7-2 and TRBJ2-7, with D hard to call. V was pared by 4 bases and J by 6 bases, with 19 bases between. CDR3 length: 15 amino acids. Looked up from germline, CDR1 is SGHTA and CDR2 is FQGNSA. Here the CDR3 reads CASSYTTAIFIEQYF. CDR3 in DNA: TGTGCCAGCAGCTACACTACGGCCATCTTCATCGAGCAGTACTTC.

This clonotype has a count of ten or more. CDR3 sequence reads: CSARTSVNEQFF. The CDR3 nucleotides read TGCAGTGCCCGGACTAGCGTCAATGAGCAGTTCTTC. The chain is built from TRBV20-1 and TRBJ2-1; 9 nucleotides line up with TRBD2. V lost 6 bases, J lost 6 bases, and 3 bases stayed unmatched. CDR1 and CDR2 (germline): DFQATT, SNEGSKA (reference sequence). The CDR3 consists of 12 residues.

Many counts were recorded for this clonotype. The rearrangement uses TRBV7-2 and TRBJ1-5; 7 positions match TRBD1. Germline loops: CDR1 SGHTA, CDR2 FQGNSA. V lost 1 base, J lost 3 bases, and 6 bases stayed unmatched. The CDR3 is 16 amino acids. Here the CDR3 DNA reads TGTGCCAGCAGCTTAGTGCCAGGGGGTAACAATCAGCCCCAGCATTTT. Protein: CASSLVPGGNNQPQHF.

This clonotype is deemed medium-sized. The J gene is TRBJ1-1, the V gene TRBV20-1; D not resolved. CDR1 DFQATT and CDR2 SNEGSKA come from the germline V gene (reference sequence). The V end was cut by 0 bases, the J end by 0 bases, with 11 bases between. The CDR3 is 15 residues long. DNA of the CDR3: TGCAGTGCTAGAGATCAGCGGGGTATGAACACTGAAGCTTTCTTT. Translation gives CSARDQRGMNTEAFF.

This clonotype was counted ten times or more. This chain connects TRBV7-9 to TRBJ2-2, with 12 bases lining up with TRBD2. J was trimmed by 5 bases and V by 0 bases; bases with no gene match: 1. From germline, CDR1 is SEHNR and CDR2 FQNEAQ (reference sequence). The CDR3 totals 16 residues. The CDR3 is CASSLAGTSGTGELFF. The CDR3 nucleotides read TGTGCCAGCAGCTTAGCGGGGACTAGCGGGACCGGGGAGCTGTTTTTT.

This clonotype was counted many times. This chain links TRBV5-1 with TRBJ1-4; 8 bases agree with TRBD1. V was clipped by 4 bases and J by 8 bases; unmatched bases: 16. The germline V gene encodes CDR1 SGHRS and CDR2 YFSETQ. CDR3 length: 17 amino acids. The CDR3 bases are TGCGCCAGCAGCCCTGGACAGGGTAGCGGGTTAGGAGAAAAACTGTTTTTT. This encodes CASSPGQGSGLGEKLFF.